This TCR beta chain was obtained from a study of T cells in Graves' hyperthyroidism and ophthalmopathy (dated by TCRdb to between 2018 and 2020). General notes on the study: Peripheral blood was sampled at the time of initial diagnosis, prior to any treatment. TCR V-J signatures able to tell the groups apart were searched for in a discovery cohort of around 95 patients, of whom 40 to 45 had Graves' ophthalmopathy and around 56 had stable Graves' hyperthyroidism. Prospective prediction of ophthalmopathy was tested in an independent validation cohort of 18 to 20 hyperthyroidism patients and 15 to 17 patients who later progressed to ophthalmopathy. The roughly 91 discovery patients were randomly divided into training and test sets at a 7:3 ratio. In more than 5 Graves' hyperthyroidism patients, the study also compared T-cell repertoires from thyroid tissue with T-cell repertoires from blood. After blood sampling, hyperthyroidism patients were treated with methimazole at a starting dose of 30 mg daily, and ophthalmopathy patients were treated with high-dose intravenous methylprednisolone. TCR Vbeta CDR3 sequencing of some 140 peripheral blood samples (around 45 ophthalmopathy, 70 to 85 hyperthyroidism and around 17 progressor patients) is reported in the paper.

In this sample, this clonotype turned up many times. This clone's antigen is unknown. Base qualities were left out, and no much larger clone turns up one base away. Ophthalmopathy patients had moderately to severely active disease, Clinical Activity Score of at least 3, NOSPECS grade of at least 4, and duration under 3 months. The study excluded patients with uncontrolled infections, other autoimmune diseases, pregnancy or lactation. Diagnoses relied on clinical symptoms, serum thyroxine and TRAb, thyroid ultrasound and orbital computed tomography. Ficoll-Paque density gradient centrifugation was used to isolate PBMCs from 8.5 to 10 ml of fresh peripheral blood. Total RNA was extracted using Trizol reagent, and RNA quality was assessed on an Agilent 2100 Bioanalyzer. Results and caveats for the whole study, not just this receptor: Sample size was not statistically predetermined, and investigators were not blinded to group allocation. In validation, progression to ophthalmopathy was predicted by the model with 70.59% sensitivity and around 76% specificity, a median of approximately 7.1 months before onset. A 13 V-J signature model separated ophthalmopathy from stable hyperthyroidism, with roughly 88% sensitivity and 81.08% specificity in cross-validation and 80%/75% in testing. Most expanded thyroid clonotypes (frequency above 0.001) were also detected in blood, suggesting blood repertoires may reflect thyroid immune responses.

The CDR3 contains 11 residues, cysteine and phenylalanine counted. Just the 33-base CDR3 DNA is kept, in frame starting at base 1. The V end loses 4 bases and the J end loses 10 bases, and a stretch of 9 bases separates them. The germline V gene (reference sequence) gives CDR1 as LGHDT and CDR2 as YNNKEL. The TCR beta CDR3 regions were amplified from RNA transcripts. For the first round of RT-PCR on the TCR CDR3, the HTBI primer set was used together with the Qiagen OneStep RT-PCR kit. Libraries were constructed in a second round of multiplex PCR, after which size selection and purification were performed. Libraries were sequenced paired-end with 100 bp reads on an Illumina HiSeq2000. Per the authors' processing: SOAPnuke was used to process the raw data, with reads discarded if the reads contained adapters or uncalled bases, had a mean Phred below 15, or lacked an exact constant-primer or identifier match. High-quality paired reads were merged using COPE v1.2.5, and each unique nucleotide sequence was defined as a clonotype. Clonotypes were aligned to IMGT TRBV, TRBD and TRBJ reference segments using MiTCR v1.1. Only V-J combinations with frequency above 0.0001, covering roughly 99% of repertoires, were analysed. A TCS score was defined as the ratio of F50 (clonal expansion) to E x V (chaos), with BLOSUM62-based TCRdist applied between CDR3 peptides within each V-J. Welch's t-statistics and random forest reduced fewer than 550 V-J features to roughly 13, which were used in a naive Bayes classifier (R e1071). Using fastp at Q25 and MiXCR, TCRdb reprocessed the public reads and kept productive beta chains. Rows are unified per CDR3 protein, each entry keeping the most common DNA and genes. These V and J calls originate from TCRdb's pipeline instead of the authors' own analysis. This sample gives approximately 400,000 distinct CDR3 sequences in total; about 18% of them show up just once. 40% of the sample belongs to the ten largest clones.

This receptor chain uses TRBV3-1 and TRBJ2-3; the D gene is not confidently resolved. Sequenced sample: blood. The receptor was derived from a man younger than 30 with Graves' ophthalmopathy. The bases are TGTGCCAGCAGCCGTGGCGGCGCGCAGTATTTT. The translation is CASSRGGAQYF.